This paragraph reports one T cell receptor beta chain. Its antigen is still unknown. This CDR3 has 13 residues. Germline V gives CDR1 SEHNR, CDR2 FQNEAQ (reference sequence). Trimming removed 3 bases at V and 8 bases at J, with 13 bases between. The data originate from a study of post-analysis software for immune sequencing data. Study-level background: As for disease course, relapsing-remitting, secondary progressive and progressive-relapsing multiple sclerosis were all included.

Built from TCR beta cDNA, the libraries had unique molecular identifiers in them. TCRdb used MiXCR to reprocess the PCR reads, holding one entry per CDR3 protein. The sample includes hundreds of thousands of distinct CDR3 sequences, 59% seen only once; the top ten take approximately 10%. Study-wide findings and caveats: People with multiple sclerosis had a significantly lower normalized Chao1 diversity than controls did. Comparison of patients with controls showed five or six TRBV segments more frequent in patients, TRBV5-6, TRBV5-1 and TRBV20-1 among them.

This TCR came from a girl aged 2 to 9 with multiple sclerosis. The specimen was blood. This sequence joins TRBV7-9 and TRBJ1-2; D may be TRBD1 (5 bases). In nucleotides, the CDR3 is TGTGCCAGCAGCTTGGCAGGGCTCGGGGGCTACACCTTC. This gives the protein CASSLAGLGGYTF. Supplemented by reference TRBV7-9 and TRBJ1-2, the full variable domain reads DTGVSQNPRHKITKRGQNVTFRCDPISEHNRLYWYRQTLGQGPEFLTYFQNEAQLEKSRLLSDRFSAERPKGSFSTLEIQRTEQGDSAMYLCASSLAGLGGYTFGSGTRLTVV.